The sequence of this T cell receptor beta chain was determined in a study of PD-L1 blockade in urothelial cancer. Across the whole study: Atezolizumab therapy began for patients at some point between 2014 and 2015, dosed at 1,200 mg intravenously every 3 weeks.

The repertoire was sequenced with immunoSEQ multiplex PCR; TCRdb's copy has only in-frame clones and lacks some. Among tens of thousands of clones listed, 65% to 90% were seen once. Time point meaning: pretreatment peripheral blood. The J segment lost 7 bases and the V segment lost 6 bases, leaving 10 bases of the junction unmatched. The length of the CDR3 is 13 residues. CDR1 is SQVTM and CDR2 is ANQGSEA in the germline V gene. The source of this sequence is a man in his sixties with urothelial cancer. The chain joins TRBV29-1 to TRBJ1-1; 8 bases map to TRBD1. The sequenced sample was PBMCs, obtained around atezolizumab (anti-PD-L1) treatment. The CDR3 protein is CSVGNGQGLEAFF. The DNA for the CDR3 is TGCAGCGTCGGTAACGGACAGGGCCTTGAAGCTTTCTTT.